This TCR beta chain was recorded in a study of blood T cell repertoires in COVID-19. Turning to the study itself: The United States, Italy and Spain were the sources of the acute and convalescent COVID-19 samples. T cells, B-cell-depleted T cells, or PBMCs provided the cDNA or gDNA that served as material.

Germline V gene sequence: CDR1 SGHTA, CDR2 FQGNSA. V lost 0 bases and J 4 bases, leaving 5 bases between the germline ends. This CDR3 region has 13 residues. Original processing methods: Amplification with reference gene primers provided the estimates of nucleated cell counts. The protocol was immunoSEQ multiplex PCR, while the TCRdb copy is restricted to in-frame clones and leaves out a portion. Clone size and V and J calls were adopted from that table, with D and trimming inferred from the DNA. This sample has 250,000 or so clones; approximately 80% occur once, and the top ten carry about 3.2%. Sequencing was done on a sample of peripheral blood. The sequence was obtained from a woman aged 18-29 years with acute or convalescent COVID-19. The chain recombines TRBV7-2 with TRBJ2-3, with D possibly matching TRBD1 (5 bases). CDR3 DNA: TGTGCCAGCAGCTTAGCAGGGGCAGATACGCAGTATTTT. Its protein product is CASSLAGADTQYF. Together with reference TRBV7-2 and TRBJ2-3, the CDR3 gives the full variable domain: GAGVSQSPSNKVTEKGKDVELRCDPISGHTALYWYRQSLGQGLEFLIYFQGNSAPDKSGLPSDRFSAERTGGSVSTLTIQRTQQEDSAVYLCASSLAGADTQYFGPGTRLTVL.